These 10 T cell receptor beta chains originate from one sample sequenced in a study of T cell repertoires in cytomegalovirus infection. One entry per CDR3 protein results from TCRdb running MiXCR on the reads. The sample has 500,000 to 600,000 distinct CDR3 sequences; about 15% are singletons. The sequencing input was CD8+ T cells from PBMCs. Receptor source: a human donor in good health (CMV status not recorded). Some clones in this sample may be carry-over from other donors' samples.

This clonotype was seen ten or more times. The chain recombines TRBV27 with TRBJ1-4; 8 nucleotides align to TRBD1. The length of the CDR3 is 15 residues. Germline-derived CDR1 and CDR2 are MNHEY and SMNVEV (reference sequence). Germline trimming cut 2 bases from V and 5 bases from J; bases unmatched to any gene: 4. CDR3 DNA: TGTGCCAGCAGTTTACGGACAGGGTGGAATGAAAAACTGTTTTTT. Translation gives CASSLRTGWNEKLFF. Filled out from reference TRBV27 and TRBJ1-4, the complete variable domain reads EAQVTQNPRYLITVTGKKLTVTCSQNMNHEYMSWYRQDPGLGLRQIYYSMNVEVTDKGDVPEGYKVSRKEKRNFPLILESPSPNQTSLYFCASSLRTGWNEKLFFGSGTQLSVL.

The chain links TRBV29-1 to TRBJ2-1; 9 nucleotides line up with TRBD2. The germline V gene encodes CDR1 SQVTM and CDR2 ANQGSEA. Unmatched junction bases numbered 4, after V lost 0 bases and J lost 4 bases. CDR3 size: 15 residues. The CDR3 protein is CSVEDWRGGYNEQFF. The CDR3 DNA reads as TGCAGCGTTGAAGATTGGCGGGGGGGTTACAATGAGCAGTTCTTC.

The chain carries TRBV29-1 and TRBJ1-2; no clear D. The CDR3 is 13 amino acids. V was trimmed by 1 base and J by 4 bases, leaving 10 bases between them. Per the germline V gene, CDR1 is SQVTM and CDR2 is ANQGSEA. The chain's CDR3 is CSVEGQEVYGYTF. The CDR3 region has the DNA TGCAGCGTTGAAGGCCAGGAAGTCTATGGCTACACCTTC.

The table lists this clonotype with a few counts. V gene TRBV11-3 combines with J gene TRBJ2-1, with 8 bases identical to TRBD2. Germline CDR1 SGHNT, CDR2 YENEEA. With 4 bases clipped from V and 5 bases from J, the junction kept 7 bases outside the gene matches. The CDR3 is made up of 15 amino acids. In DNA form, the CDR3 reads TGTGCCAGCAGCTCAGACGGGGGGGCCCACAATGAGCAGTTCTTC. This encodes CASSSDGGAHNEQFF.

This clonotype was found a few times. The chain employs TRBV5-6 and TRBJ2-7, with TRBD2 matching 15 bases. V was pared by 0 bases and J by 3 bases, with 7 bases of the junction left unmatched. The CDR3 is 18 residues long. From germline, CDR1 is SGHDT and CDR2 YYEEEE. The CDR3 reads CASSLVRTSGRGIYEQYF. CDR3 in DNA: TGTGCCAGCAGCTTGGTCCGGACTAGCGGGAGGGGAATCTACGAGCAGTACTTC.

This clonotype was seen many times. V usage is TRBV11-2 and J usage is TRBJ2-5, with D maybe TRBD2 (6 bases). Germline lookup yields CDR1 SGHAT and CDR2 FQNNGV. The V gene lost 5 bases and the J gene lost 2 bases, with 18 bases spanning the gap. The CDR3 contains 16 residues. CDR3 sequence reads: CASSPGREGSQETQYF. In DNA, the CDR3 is TGTGCCAGCAGCCCTGGGCGGGAAGGGTCGCAAGAGACCCAGTACTTC. The full variable domain, its missing parts supplied by reference TRBV11-2 and TRBJ2-5, is EAGVAQSPRYKIIEKRQSVAFWCNPISGHATLYWYQQILGQGPKLLIQFQNNGVVDDSQLPKDRFSAERLKGVDSTLKIQPAKLEDSAVYLCASSPGREGSQETQYFGPGTRLLVL.

The gene calls are TRBV20-1 and TRBJ1-5; unclear D gene. This CDR3 is 18 amino acids long. Germline V gene lookup returns CDR1 DFQATT and CDR2 SNEGSKA (reference sequence). Trimming removed 3 bases from V and 1 base from J, with 22 bases in between. This CDR3 is CSASFLSDLRGSNQPQHF. Written as DNA, the CDR3 is TGCAGTGCTAGCTTTTTGTCGGATTTACGAGGGAGCAATCAGCCCCAGCATTTT.

As concerns this clonotype: One end of the junction fails to match germline, which may point to a read error. The rearrangement uses TRBV7-6 and TRBJ2-5, with TRBD2 matching over 9 bases. CDR3 length equals 16 residues. Germline lookup yields CDR1 SGHVS and CDR2 FNYEAQ. DNA for the CDR3: TGTGCAAGCAGCCCGAGGGGGAGCGGGGGGACGGAGACCCCGTACTTC. The encoded protein is CASSPRGSGGTETPYF.

V usage is TRBV20-1 and J usage is TRBJ2-7; perhaps TRBD2 as D (6 bases). CDR3 size: 13 residues. V lost 6 bases to trimming and J lost 7 bases, with 19 bases between them. CDR1 is DFQATT, CDR2 SNEGSKA, per germline (reference sequence). CDR3 in amino acids: CSATDRDLGEQYF. The CDR3 DNA reads as TGCAGTGCCACTGACCGGGACTTAGGGGAGCAGTACTTC.

This clonotype showed up just once. V gene TRBV19 combines with J gene TRBJ2-3, with D unresolved. This CDR3 contains 14 residues. Trimming left V 7 bases short and J 1 base short, with 12 bases between. From germline, CDR1 is LNHDA and CDR2 SQIVND (reference sequence). The CDR3, as DNA: TGTGCCAGTACCCCTCAAGCGCGCACAGATACGCAGTATTTT. Translation gives CASTPQARTDTQYF. Full variable domain (missing parts from reference TRBV19 and TRBJ2-3): DGGITQSPKYLFRKEGQNVTLSCEQNLNHDAMYWYRQDPGQGLRLIYYSQIVNDFQKGDIAEGYSVSREKKESFPLTVTSAQKNPTAFYLCASTPQARTDTQYFGPGTRLTVL.